This T cell receptor beta chain is from a study of molecular identifiers for immune sequencing clone quantification. One entry per CDR3 protein, called by TCRdb with MiXCR from the PCR reads. This table holds hundreds of thousands of distinct CDR3 sequences, about 25% found once. The V gene end was trimmed by 0 bases and the J gene end by 2 bases; junction bases not matched to a gene: 7. CDR3 length equals 16 residues. Germline CDR1 SQVTM, CDR2 ANQGSEA. The authors sorted naive CD8 T cells as CD8+CD4-CCR7+CD45RA+. The material sequenced was naive CD8+ T cells from blood, with Jurkat cell RNA spiked in. Subset specified: FACS-sorted CD8+CD4-CCR7+CD45RA+ naive T cells. The chain links TRBV29-1 to TRBJ2-3; TRBD2 matches at 8 bases. The sequence came from a human donor in good health. Some libraries in this study had Jurkat cell RNA spiked in. DNA of the CDR3: TGCAGCGTTGAAGATGAGCGGCGGGGGGTCACAGATACGCAGTATTTT. Translating it yields CSVEDERRGVTDTQYF.